Sequencing of this T cell receptor (beta chain) was carried out in a study of PD-1 blockade in classical Hodgkin lymphoma. Study as a whole: Intravenous delivery of nivolumab at 3 mg/kg to patients occurred every 2 weeks. Regarding the study as a whole: With CD4+ cells, TCR diversity rose significantly by C4D1, but not with CD8+ cells. Before treatment, complete responders showed about the same diversity as newly diagnosed patients. Exclusion was applied to patients who started nivolumab under 1 year after ASCT.

In the case of this clone: The antigen is unknown.

Time point indicated: cycle 4 day 1 (C4D1), after more than five weeks of nivolumab. Every patient experienced relapse after autologous stem cell transplantation, and brentuximab vedotin exposure varied. Per the germline V gene, CDR1 is SGHNT and CDR2 is YYREEE (reference sequence). CDR3 size: 15 residues. V was clipped by 4 bases and J by 4 bases; unmatched bases: 6. Clones were sequenced by immunoSEQ multiplex PCR, and TCRdb holds only the in-frame ones, with some missing. The data hold almost 95,000 clones, with 83% observed a single time. The receptor's source is a human donor with classical Hodgkin lymphoma. The sample in question was peripheral blood mononuclear cells (PBMCs), obtained before the fourth cycle of nivolumab. This chain links TRBV5-4 with TRBJ2-1; 9 nucleotides align to TRBD2. The CDR3 coding sequence is TGTGCCAGCAGCCAGACTAGCGGAGAGTACAATGAGCAGTTCTTC. The encoded protein is CASSQTSGEYNEQFF. Combining the CDR3 with reference TRBV5-4 and TRBJ2-1 gives the whole variable domain ETGVTQSPTHLIKTRGQQVTLRCSSQSGHNTVSWYQQALGQGPQFIFQYYREEENGRGNFPPRFSGLQFPNYSSELNVNALELDDSALYLCASSQTSGEYNEQFFGPGTRLTVL.